Listed below are T cell receptor beta chains from one sample, sequenced in a study of T cells after yellow fever vaccination. TCRdb processed the 5' RACE reads anew with MiXCR; each CDR3 protein has one entry. The repertoire has approximately 300,000 distinct CDR3 sequences, around 6.8% of them found once; the top ten carry over 15%. Sequencing used PBMCs, obtained 45 days after the first yellow fever vaccination. The source of these receptors is a man aged 18 to 35 who received the YFV17D yellow fever vaccine. CDR3s include the opening cysteine and the closing phenylalanine or tryptophan. The order of the fields is clone size, V gene, D gene, J gene, CDR3 protein, CDR3 DNA. A D gene is named only where the DNA matches it firmly. The listing skips clone size in some rows; elsewhere it reads once, few, many or a size class.

size: few
V: TRBV4-3
D: -
J: TRBJ1-6
CDR3: CASSQGWRNSPLHF
DNA: TGCGCCAGCAGCCAAGGCTGGCGCAATTCACCCCTCCACTTT

size: -
V: TRBV18
D: TRBD2
J: TRBJ2-1
CDR3: CASSPSGGDYNEQFF
DNA: TGTGCCAGCTCCCCTTCCGGGGGGGACTACAATGAGCAGTTCTTC

size: many
V: TRBV12-3/TRBV12-4
D: -
J: TRBJ1-1
CDR3: CASSFPNTEAFF
DNA: TGTGCCAGCAGTTTCCCGAACACTGAAGCTTTCTTT

size: -
V: TRBV4-1
D: -
J: TRBJ1-1
CDR3: CASSQDSGYDVGYTEAFF
DNA: TGCGCCAGCAGCCAAGATTCCGGTTACGACGTGGGGTACACTGAAGCTTTCTTT

size: many
V: TRBV5-1
D: TRBD1
J: TRBJ1-2
CDR3: CASSSIRQGSNYGYTF
DNA: TGCGCCAGCAGCTCAATCCGACAGGGATCGAACTATGGCTACACCTTC

size: many
V: TRBV11-2
D: TRBD1
J: TRBJ2-5
CDR3: CASRRPGQGKETQYF
DNA: TGTGCCAGCAGACGACCGGGACAGGGGAAAGAGACCCAGTACTTC

size: -
V: TRBV20-1
D: -
J: TRBJ1-2
CDR3: CSGGSGDYGYTF
DNA: TGCAGTGGTGGCTCCGGAGACTATGGCTACACCTTC

size: few
V: TRBV27
D: TRBD1
J: TRBJ1-2
CDR3: CASSATGEIYGYTF
DNA: TGTGCCAGCAGTGCGACAGGGGAGATATATGGCTACACCTTC

size: -
V: TRBV5-1
D: TRBD2
J: TRBJ2-1
CDR3: CASSLDSGDEQFF
DNA: TGCGCCAGCAGCTTGGACAGCGGGGATGAGCAGTTCTTC

size: many
V: TRBV5-1
D: -
J: TRBJ2-5
CDR3: CASSLGLGRETQYF
DNA: TGCGCCAGCAGCTTGGGTTTGGGGCGAGAGACCCAGTACTTC

size: -
V: TRBV20-1
D: TRBD2
J: TRBJ2-4
CDR3: CSARANLGLAWNIQYF
DNA: TGCAGTGCTAGAGCAAATTTGGGACTAGCCTGGAACATTCAGTACTTC

size: many
V: TRBV5-1
D: -
J: TRBJ2-7
CDR3: CASGPGGSNEQYF
DNA: TGCGCCAGCGGCCCAGGGGGGAGCAACGAGCAGTACTTC

size: many
V: TRBV12-3/TRBV12-4
D: -
J: TRBJ1-2
CDR3: CASSLSVYGYTF
DNA: TGTGCCAGCAGTTTAAGTGTTTATGGCTACACCTTC

size: -
V: TRBV7-9
D: TRBD1
J: TRBJ1-1
CDR3: CASSLGQGRGDTEAFF
DNA: TGTGCCAGCAGCTTAGGACAGGGGAGAGGCGACACTGAAGCTTTCTTT

size: -
V: TRBV4-3
D: TRBD1
J: TRBJ2-3
CDR3: CASSQEGQGPDTQYF
DNA: TGCGCCAGCAGCCAAGAAGGACAGGGGCCAGATACGCAGTATTTT

size: -
V: TRBV6-1
D: -
J: TRBJ2-3
CDR3: CASSERERSTDTQYF
DNA: TGTGCCAGCAGTGAACGGGAGAGAAGCACAGATACGCAGTATTTT

size: few
V: TRBV5-1
D: -
J: TRBJ1-2
CDR3: CASSLQGRYGYTF
DNA: TGCGCCAGCAGCCTGCAGGGGCGTTATGGCTACACCTTC

size: -
V: TRBV6-2/TRBV6-3
D: TRBD1
J: TRBJ2-1
CDR3: CASSYSATGGGNEQFF
DNA: TGTGCCAGCAGTTACTCCGCTACAGGGGGCGGGAATGAGCAGTTCTTC

size: few
V: TRBV6-2/TRBV6-3
D: -
J: TRBJ2-7
CDR3: CASSSHNSGSWEQYF
DNA: TGTGCCAGCAGTTCACACAATTCGGGTAGCTGGGAGCAGTACTTC

size: many
V: TRBV29-1
D: TRBD1
J: TRBJ2-1
CDR3: CSASGTGSREQFF
DNA: TGCAGCGCGTCCGGGACAGGGAGCCGCGAGCAGTTCTTC

size: few
V: TRBV12-3/TRBV12-4
D: -
J: TRBJ2-1
CDR3: CASSLGDLYNEQFF
DNA: TGTGCCAGCAGTCTTGGGGACCTATACAATGAGCAGTTCTTC

size: many
V: TRBV5-1
D: -
J: TRBJ2-2
CDR3: CASSLTLITGELFF
DNA: TGCGCCAGCAGCCTGACGCTAATTACCGGGGAGCTGTTTTTT

size: -
V: TRBV6-5
D: TRBD2
J: TRBJ2-7
CDR3: CASTSRLAGSYEQYF
DNA: TGTGCCAGCACCAGTCGGCTAGCGGGCTCCTACGAGCAGTACTTC

size: many
V: TRBV7-2
D: TRBD1
J: TRBJ1-1
CDR3: CASSPPRGRWTEAFF
DNA: TGTGCCAGCAGCCCACCGAGGGGGCGGTGGACTGAAGCTTTCTTT

size: few
V: TRBV6-1
D: -
J: TRBJ2-5
CDR3: CASRLTVQETQYF
DNA: TGTGCCAGCAGACTGACGGTGCAAGAGACCCAGTACTTC

size: few
V: TRBV20-1
D: TRBD2
J: TRBJ2-7
CDR3: CSARTRSNEQYF
DNA: TGCAGTGCCCGGACTAGATCAAACGAGCAGTACTTC

size: few
V: TRBV7-2
D: TRBD1
J: TRBJ1-5
CDR3: CASSYTGAFSNQPQHF
DNA: TGTGCCAGCAGCTACACAGGGGCTTTTAGCAATCAGCCCCAGCATTTT

size: -
V: TRBV3-1
D: -
J: TRBJ2-4
CDR3: CASSGMAKNIQYF
DNA: TGTGCCAGCAGTGGGATGGCCAAAAACATTCAGTACTTC

size: -
V: TRBV6-2/TRBV6-3
D: -
J: TRBJ1-6
CDR3: CASSYSGSPLHF
DNA: TGTGCCAGCAGTTACTCGGGTTCACCCCTCCACTTT

size: -
V: TRBV10-3
D: -
J: TRBJ1-6
CDR3: CAISESVSGSGSPLHF
DNA: TGTGCCATCAGTGAGTCCGTCTCGGGGAGTGGGTCACCCCTCCACTTT

size: -
V: TRBV12-3/TRBV12-4
D: TRBD1
J: TRBJ2-5
CDR3: CASSLGRDRERETQYF
DNA: TGTGCCAGCAGTTTAGGTCGGGACAGGGAGCGGGAGACCCAGTACTTC

size: -
V: TRBV30
D: TRBD1
J: TRBJ2-3
CDR3: CAWSAKGTASTDTQYF
DNA: TGTGCCTGGAGTGCAAAGGGGACAGCCAGCACAGATACGCAGTATTTT

size: -
V: TRBV6-1
D: -
J: TRBJ2-3
CDR3: CASRSSGQGIPDTQYF
DNA: TGTGCCAGCCGGAGTTCGGGGCAGGGGATCCCAGATACGCAGTATTTT

size: many
V: TRBV11-3
D: -
J: TRBJ2-3
CDR3: CASSLGNTDTQYF
DNA: TGTGCCAGCAGCTTAGGGAACACAGATACGCAGTATTTT

size: few
V: TRBV12-3/TRBV12-4
D: -
J: TRBJ1-1
CDR3: CASSSRLGSNTEAFF
DNA: TGTGCCAGCAGTTCCCGTCTGGGGTCGAACACTGAAGCTTTCTTT

size: -
V: TRBV10-3
D: -
J: TRBJ1-5
CDR3: CAISERGRTYSNQPQHF
DNA: TGTGCCATCAGTGAGAGGGGCAGGACTTATAGCAATCAGCCCCAGCATTTT

size: few
V: TRBV12-3/TRBV12-4
D: -
J: TRBJ2-3
CDR3: CASSSLWGGGPKTDTQYF
DNA: TGTGCCAGCAGTTCCCTATGGGGTGGGGGACCTAAAACAGATACGCAGTATTTT

size: few
V: TRBV7-9
D: -
J: TRBJ1-2
CDR3: CASSLNPYGYTF
DNA: TGTGCCAGCAGCTTAAACCCCTATGGCTACACCTTC

size: -
V: TRBV5-1
D: -
J: TRBJ2-7
CDR3: CASSFLSGGSYEQYF
DNA: TGCGCCAGCAGCTTCCTGTCCGGGGGAAGCTACGAGCAGTACTTC

size: few
V: TRBV6-2/TRBV6-3
D: -
J: TRBJ1-2
CDR3: CASSYFGGIRGYTF
DNA: TGTGCCAGCAGTTACTTCGGGGGCATCAGAGGCTACACCTTC

size: -
V: TRBV5-1
D: -
J: TRBJ1-1
CDR3: CASSWGAGRDTEAFF
DNA: TGCGCCAGCAGCTGGGGGGCGGGACGGGACACTGAAGCTTTCTTT